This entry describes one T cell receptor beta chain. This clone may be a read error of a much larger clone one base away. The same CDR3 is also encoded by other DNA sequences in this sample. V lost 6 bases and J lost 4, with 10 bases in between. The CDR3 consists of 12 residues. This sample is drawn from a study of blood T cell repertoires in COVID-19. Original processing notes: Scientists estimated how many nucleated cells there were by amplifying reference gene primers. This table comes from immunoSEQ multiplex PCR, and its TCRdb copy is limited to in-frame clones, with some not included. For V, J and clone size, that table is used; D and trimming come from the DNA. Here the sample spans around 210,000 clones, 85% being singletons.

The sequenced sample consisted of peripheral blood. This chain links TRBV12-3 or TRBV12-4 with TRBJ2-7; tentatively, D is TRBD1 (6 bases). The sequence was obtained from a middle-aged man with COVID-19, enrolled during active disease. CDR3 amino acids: CASSPGQYEQYF. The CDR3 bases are TGTGCCAGCAGCCCAGGACAGTACGAGCAGTACTTC.